The 21 T cell receptor beta chains presented below share a single source sample, sequenced in a study of T cells in Graves' hyperthyroidism and ophthalmopathy. Regions amplified from RNA transcripts were the TCR beta CDR3 regions. First-round RT-PCR of the TCR CDR3 relied on the HTBI primer set. TCRdb re-analysed the multiplex PCR reads in MiXCR, keeping a single row per CDR3 protein. The table has about 600,000 distinct CDR3 sequences, about 14% seen once; the top ten hold around 7%. Material: blood. Receptors were obtained from a woman aged 18-29 years with Graves' ophthalmopathy.

This clonotype has at least ten counts. The chain joins TRBV28 to TRBJ2-1; the match to TRBD1 covers 7 bases. V lost 4 bases to trimming and J lost 0 bases; unmatched junction nucleotides: 3. Looked up from germline, CDR1 is MDHEN and CDR2 is SYDVKM. CDR3 length: 15 amino acids. CDR3 residues: CASSSTGPSYNEQFF. The CDR3 nucleotides are TGTGCCAGCAGTTCGACAGGGCCCTCCTACAATGAGCAGTTCTTC.

This chain connects TRBV15 to TRBJ2-6; D not certain. CDR3 size: 13 residues. The V end lost 0 bases, the J end lost 5 bases, and 2 bases lay between the germline ends. The germline V gene encodes CDR1 LNHNV and CDR2 YYDKDF (reference sequence). The CDR3: CATSRDRANVLTF. The CDR3 coding sequence is TGTGCCACCAGCAGAGATAGGGCCAACGTCCTGACTTTC.

J is TRBJ2-1 and V is TRBV28; TRBD2 matches 12 bases. CDR1 is MDHEN, CDR2 SYDVKM, per germline. J gave up 0 bases and V 7 bases, and 4 bases lay outside the gene matches. The CDR3 is made up of 16 amino acids. Here the CDR3 reads CASTRTSGDSYNEQFF. In nucleotides, the CDR3 is TGTGCCAGCACACGGACTAGCGGGGACTCCTACAATGAGCAGTTCTTC.

This clonotype has ten or more counts. The chain combines TRBV7-9 with TRBJ2-3; D is unclear. The germline V gene encodes CDR1 SEHNR and CDR2 FQNEAQ (reference sequence). Trimming shortened V by 5 bases and J by 2 bases, and 17 bases separated the two germline ends. This CDR3 contains 16 residues. The CDR3 coding sequence is TGTGCCAGCAGCCCCAGGCTGACGCGACCCACAGATACGCAGTATTTT. Translating gives CASSPRLTRPTDTQYF.

The chain employs TRBV7-2 and TRBJ1-2, with TRBD1 as a possible D gene (5 bases). The CDR3 has 16 residues. V was pared by 2 bases and J by 2 bases, with 15 bases between. Looked up from germline, CDR1 is SGHTA and CDR2 is FQGNSA. In DNA form, the CDR3 reads TGTGCCAGCAGCTTAATAGGGCGACCAGGGAACTATGGCTACACCTTC. Amino acids: CASSLIGRPGNYGYTF.

This clonotype was seen many times. The CDR3 DNA follows: TGTGCCAGCGGGGAAACCTACGAGCAGTACTTC. Protein sequence: CASGETYEQYF. The V and J genes are TRBV2 and TRBJ2-7; D uncertain. Germline V gene lookup returns CDR1 SNHLY and CDR2 FYNNEI. The ends were cut back, 8 bases at V and 2 bases at J, with 7 bases in the middle. This CDR3 contains 11 residues.

This clonotype was detected ten times or more. The CDR3 bases are TGCGCCAGCAGCTGGGGGGGTCGGATGGCTGAAGCTTTCTTT. This gives the protein CASSWGGRMAEAFF. This rearrangement joins TRBV5-1 to TRBJ1-1; the D gene is possibly TRBD1 (5 bases). With 3 bases removed from V and 6 bases from J, the gap between germline ends came to 15 bases. The CDR3 spans 14 residues. The germline V gene has CDR1 SGHRS and CDR2 YFSETQ.

The chain uses TRBV4-1 and TRBJ2-7, with 8 bases lining up with TRBD1. Looked up from germline, CDR1 is MGHRA and CDR2 is YSYEKL. The trim removed 4 bases at V and 5 bases at J, leaving 7 bases unmatched. This CDR3 has 14 residues. The CDR3 DNA follows: TGCGCCAGCAGCCGTCAGGACAGGGCCCACGAGCAGTACTTC. Its protein product is CASSRQDRAHEQYF.

This clonotype was detected ten times or more. This chain connects TRBV7-3 to TRBJ2-5; maybe TRBD2 (5 bases). Germline CDR1 reads SGHTA; CDR2 reads FQGTGA. V was trimmed by 3 bases and J by 5 bases, leaving 10 bases between them. The CDR3 runs 13 residues. The CDR3 nucleotides read TGTGCCAGCAGCTTCGGCCCGGGGGAGACCCAGTACTTC. Its protein product is CASSFGPGETQYF.

This clonotype was recorded many times. The V call is TRBV5-1, the J call TRBJ2-1; TRBD1 might be the D (5 bases). Germline-derived CDR1 and CDR2 are SGHRS and YFSETQ. V lost 0 bases and J lost 0, with 10 bases in between. This CDR3 is 16 amino acids long. As DNA, the CDR3 is TGCGCCAGCAGCTTGGAGAGTAGGGGCTCCTACAATGAGCAGTTCTTC. Translating gives CASSLESRGSYNEQFF.

This clonotype came up a few times. V and J are TRBV3-1 and TRBJ2-1; D call uncertain. This CDR3 contains 15 residues. The ends were cut back, 4 bases at V and 4 bases at J, with 14 bases in the middle. Per germline, CDR1 LGHDT and CDR2 YNNKEL (reference sequence). This CDR3 reads CASSPRGVGYNEQFF. The CDR3 bases are TGTGCCAGCAGCCCACGCGGAGTTGGATACAATGAGCAGTTCTTC.

The V call is TRBV15, the J call TRBJ1-6; D gene ambiguous. The V gene lost 3 bases and the J gene lost 7 bases, with 16 bases spanning the gap. The CDR3 has 16 amino acids. CDR1 LNHNV and CDR2 YYDKDF come from the germline V gene (reference sequence). This CDR3 is CATSSRVASLNSPLHF. CDR3 nucleotide sequence: TGTGCCACCAGCAGTAGGGTTGCCAGTCTAAATTCACCCCTCCACTTT.

This clonotype was seen only once. The genes are TRBV12-3 or TRBV12-4 and TRBJ1-2; TRBD1 matches 10 bases. The V segment lost 4 bases and the J segment 8 bases; nucleotides outside the gene matches: 4. The CDR3 has 13 amino acids. The CDR3 region is CASSSGTGEGYTF. DNA of the CDR3: TGTGCCAGCAGTTCCGGGACAGGGGAGGGCTACACCTTC.

This clonotype was found many times. The rearrangement uses TRBV7-2 and TRBJ2-1; D may be TRBD2 (6 bases). Germline CDR1 SGHTA, CDR2 FQGNSA. V was cut by 5 bases and J by 3 bases, with 14 bases left in between. CDR3 length equals 15 residues. CDR3 region: CASSAGLPLYNEQFF. In DNA, the CDR3 is TGTGCCAGCAGCGCGGGACTCCCGCTCTACAATGAGCAGTTCTTC.

This clonotype was detected only a few times. J is TRBJ2-7 and V is TRBV7-3; tentative D call: TRBD1 (5 bases). This CDR3 has 13 amino acids. The germline V and J ends were trimmed by 1 base and 5 bases, with 9 bases remaining between them. Germline V gives CDR1 SGHTA, CDR2 FQGTGA. For the CDR3, the DNA is TGTGCCAGCAGCTTAAACGACAGAAACGAGCAGTACTTC. It encodes CASSLNDRNEQYF.

This clonotype was recorded at least ten times. The chain couples TRBV18 to TRBJ1-1; D remains ambiguous. The germline V gene has CDR1 KGHSH and CDR2 LQKENI. With 3 bases removed from V and 1 base from J, the gap between germline ends came to 9 bases. The CDR3 is 14 amino acids. CDR3 region: CASSPARPNTEAFF. The CDR3 bases are TGTGCCAGCTCACCGGCCAGACCGAACACTGAAGCTTTCTTT. Full variable domain (outside the CDR3, taken from reference TRBV18 and TRBJ1-1): NAGVMQNPRHLVRRRGQEARLRCSPMKGHSHVYWYRQLPEEGLKFMVYLQKENIIDESGMPKERFSAEFPKEGPSILRIQQVVRGDSAAYFCASSPARPNTEAFFGQGTRLTVV.

This clonotype appeared many times. V usage is TRBV7-2 and J usage is TRBJ2-1, with D perhaps TRBD2 (6 bases). Germline V gives CDR1 SGHTA, CDR2 FQGNSA. The CDR3 runs to 15 residues. V lost 3 bases, J lost 2 bases, and 11 bases lay in between. Here the CDR3 reads CASSFRDSAYNEQFF. CDR3 nucleotide sequence: TGTGCCAGCAGCTTCCGGGACTCGGCCTACAATGAGCAGTTCTTC.

This clonotype has a handful of counts. The rearrangement uses TRBV25-1 and TRBJ1-2, with TRBD1 matching over 11 bases. CDR1 is MGHDK, CDR2 SYGVNS, per germline. The CDR3 runs 16 residues. V lost 1 base and J lost 3; bases outside the gene matches: 4. CDR3 sequence: CASSESGTGGHYGYTF. As DNA, the CDR3 is TGTGCCAGCAGTGAATCTGGGACAGGGGGGCACTATGGCTACACCTTC.

In this sample, this clonotype turned up a few times. This chain connects TRBV20-1 to TRBJ2-7; D may be TRBD2 (6 bases). From germline, CDR1 is DFQATT and CDR2 SNEGSKA (reference sequence). There are 14 residues in the CDR3. The V gene lost 0 bases and the J gene lost 6 bases, with 15 bases spanning the gap. The CDR3 nucleotides read TGCAGTGCTAGAGAAGGATGGAGGGCACGCGAGCAGTACTTC. Translated, it gives CSAREGWRAREQYF.

This clonotype showed up many times. The J gene is TRBJ2-3, the V gene TRBV10-3; D call uncertain. Germline V gene sequence: CDR1 ENHRY, CDR2 SYGVKD. The germline V and J ends were trimmed by 2 bases and 4 bases, with 4 bases remaining between them. The CDR3 contains 12 residues. The CDR3 spells CAISELADTQYF. The CDR3 DNA sequence: TGTGCCATCAGTGAGCTCGCAGATACGCAGTATTTT.

This clonotype was observed many times. The rearrangement uses TRBV5-1 and TRBJ2-1; 9 bases match TRBD1. The germline V gene encodes CDR1 SGHRS and CDR2 YFSETQ. CDR3 size: 17 residues. J was trimmed by 8 bases and V by 4 bases; bases with no gene match: 16. CDR3 nucleotides: TGCGCCAGCAGCGCTCCCCCCGGGACAGGGCGTATGGATGAGCAGTTCTTC. This sequence encodes CASSAPPGTGRMDEQFF.